The table lists the clone carrying this TCR beta chain with a count of one. Its target is unknown. Libraries were prepared by immunoSEQ multiplex PCR; TCRdb keeps only in-frame clonotypes and omits some of them. Among hundreds of thousands of clones listed, around 87% were seen once. V lost 3 bases to trimming and J lost 5 bases, with 13 bases between them. CDR1 GTSNPN and CDR2 SVGIG come from the germline V gene (reference sequence). This CDR3 has 13 amino acids. This sample is drawn from a study of cytomegalovirus exposure and HLA in healthy donors. Study results and caveats: Investigators reported under 200 TCR beta chains as tied to cytomegalovirus.

Sequenced sample: PBMCs. This sequence joins TRBV30 and TRBJ1-1, with D perhaps matching TRBD1 (5 bases). The sequence derives from a woman aged 18 to 35 in good health and CMV-seropositive. The CDR3 protein is CAWRGDRGTEAFF. The CDR3, as DNA: TGTGCCTGGAGAGGGGACCGGGGGACTGAAGCTTTCTTT.